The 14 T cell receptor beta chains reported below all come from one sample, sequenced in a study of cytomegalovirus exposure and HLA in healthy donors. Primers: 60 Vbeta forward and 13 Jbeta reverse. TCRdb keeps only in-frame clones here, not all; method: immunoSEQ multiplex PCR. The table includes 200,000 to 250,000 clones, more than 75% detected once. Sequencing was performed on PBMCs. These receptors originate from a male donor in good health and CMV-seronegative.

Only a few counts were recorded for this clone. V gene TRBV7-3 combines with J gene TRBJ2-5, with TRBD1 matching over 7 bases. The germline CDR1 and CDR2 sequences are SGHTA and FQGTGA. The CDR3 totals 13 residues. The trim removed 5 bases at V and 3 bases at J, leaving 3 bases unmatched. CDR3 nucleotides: TGTGCCAGCAGCACCGGGACAGAAGAGACCCAGTACTTC. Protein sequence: CASSTGTEETQYF.

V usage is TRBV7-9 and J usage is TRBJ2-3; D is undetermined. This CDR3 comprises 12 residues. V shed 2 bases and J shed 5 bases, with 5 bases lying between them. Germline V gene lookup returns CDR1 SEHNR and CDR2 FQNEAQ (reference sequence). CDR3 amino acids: CASSLSRDTQYF. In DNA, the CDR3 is TGTGCCAGCAGCTTAAGTAGAGATACGCAGTATTTT.

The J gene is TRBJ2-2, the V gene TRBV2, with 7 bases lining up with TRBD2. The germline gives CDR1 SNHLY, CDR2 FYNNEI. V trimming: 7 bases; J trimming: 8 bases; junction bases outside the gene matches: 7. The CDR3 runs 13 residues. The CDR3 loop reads CASTREGWGELFF. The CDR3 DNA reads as TGTGCCAGCACTAGGGAGGGCTGGGGGGAGCTGTTTTTT.

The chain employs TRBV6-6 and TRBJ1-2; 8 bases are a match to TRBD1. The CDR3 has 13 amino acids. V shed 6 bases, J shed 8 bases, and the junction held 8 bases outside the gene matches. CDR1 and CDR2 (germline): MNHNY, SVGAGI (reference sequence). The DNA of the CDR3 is TGTGCCAGCAGCAATGGACAGGGAGGCGGCTACACCTTC. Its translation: CASSNGQGGGYTF.

The CDR3 DNA reads TGCGCCAGCAGCTCCACAGGGGGTTCTACTGAAGCTTTCTTT. Translation: CASSSTGGSTEAFF. The chain joins TRBV5-1 to TRBJ1-1; 8 bases line up with TRBD1. The CDR3 has 14 residues. The J segment lost 5 bases and the V segment lost 3 bases, leaving 6 bases of the junction unmatched. The V gene's germline CDR1 is SGHRS and CDR2 YFSETQ.

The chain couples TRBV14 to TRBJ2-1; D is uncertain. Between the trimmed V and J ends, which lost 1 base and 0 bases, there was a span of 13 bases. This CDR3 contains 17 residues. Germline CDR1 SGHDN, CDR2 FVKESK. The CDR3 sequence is CASSQVQRPSSYNEQFF. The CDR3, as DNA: TGTGCCAGCAGCCAAGTTCAGCGCCCAAGCTCCTACAATGAGCAGTTCTTC.

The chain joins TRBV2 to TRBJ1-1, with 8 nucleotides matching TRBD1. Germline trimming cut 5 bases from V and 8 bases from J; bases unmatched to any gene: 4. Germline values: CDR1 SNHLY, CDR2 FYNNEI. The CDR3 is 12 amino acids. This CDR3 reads CASSQTGEEAFF. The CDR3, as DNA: TGTGCCAGCAGTCAGACAGGGGAGGAAGCTTTCTTT.

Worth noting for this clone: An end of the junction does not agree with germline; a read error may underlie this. The DNA of the CDR3 is TGTTCCAGCAGCTTAGGGACGGGACAGGGGACATATAGCAATCAGCCCCAGCATTTT. This encodes CSSSLGTGQGTYSNQPQHF. This chain joins TRBV7-9 and TRBJ1-5, with 10 bases fitting TRBD1. Per the germline V gene, CDR1 is SEHNR and CDR2 is FQNEAQ (reference sequence). The CDR3 spans 19 residues.

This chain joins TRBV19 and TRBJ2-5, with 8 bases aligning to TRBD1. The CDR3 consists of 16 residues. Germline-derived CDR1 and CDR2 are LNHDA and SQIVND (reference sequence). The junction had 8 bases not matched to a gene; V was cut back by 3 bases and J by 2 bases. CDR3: CASSIGSTGVQETQYF. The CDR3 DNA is TGTGCCAGTAGTATTGGGTCGACAGGGGTTCAAGAGACCCAGTACTTC. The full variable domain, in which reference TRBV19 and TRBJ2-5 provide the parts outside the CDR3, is DGGITQSPKYLFRKEGQNVTLSCEQNLNHDAMYWYRQDPGQGLRLIYYSQIVNDFQKGDIAEGYSVSREKKESFPLTVTSAQKNPTAFYLCASSIGSTGVQETQYFGPGTRLLVL.

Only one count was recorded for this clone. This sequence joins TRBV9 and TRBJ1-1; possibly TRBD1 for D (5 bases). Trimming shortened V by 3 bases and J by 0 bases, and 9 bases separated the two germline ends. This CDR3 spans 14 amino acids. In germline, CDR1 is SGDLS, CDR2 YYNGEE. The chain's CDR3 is CASSEKGMNTEAFF. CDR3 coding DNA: TGTGCCAGCAGCGAAAAGGGGATGAACACTGAAGCTTTCTTT. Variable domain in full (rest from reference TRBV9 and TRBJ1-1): DSGVTQTPKHLITATGQRVTLRCSPRSGDLSVYWYQQSLDQGLQFLIQYYNGEERAKGNILERFSAQQFPDLHSELNLSSLELGDSALYFCASSEKGMNTEAFFGQGTRLTVV.

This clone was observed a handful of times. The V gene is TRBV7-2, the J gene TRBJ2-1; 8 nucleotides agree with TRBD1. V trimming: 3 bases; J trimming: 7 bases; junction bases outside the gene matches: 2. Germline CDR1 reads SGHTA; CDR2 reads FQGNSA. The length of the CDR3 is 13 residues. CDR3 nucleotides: TGTGCCAGCAGCTTTTACAGGGGGAATGAGCAGTTCTTC. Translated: CASSFYRGNEQFF. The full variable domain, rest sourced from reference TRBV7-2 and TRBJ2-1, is GAGVSQSPSNKVTEKGKDVELRCDPISGHTALYWYRQSLGQGLEFLIYFQGNSAPDKSGLPSDRFSAERTGGSVSTLTIQRTQQEDSAVYLCASSFYRGNEQFFGPGTRLTVL.

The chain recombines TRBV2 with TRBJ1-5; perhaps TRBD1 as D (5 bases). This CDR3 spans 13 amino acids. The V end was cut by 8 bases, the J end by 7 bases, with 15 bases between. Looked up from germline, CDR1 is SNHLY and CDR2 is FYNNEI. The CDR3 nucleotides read TGTGCCAGCGTAGGGGCGGTAACCCAGCCCCAGCATTTT. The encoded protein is CASVGAVTQPQHF. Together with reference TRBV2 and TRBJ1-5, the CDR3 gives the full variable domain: EPEVTQTPSHQVTQMGQEVILRCVPISNHLYFYWYRQILGQKVEFLVSFYNNEISEKSEIFDDQFSVERPDGSNFTLKIRSTKLEDSAMYFCASVGAVTQPQHFGDGTRLSIL.

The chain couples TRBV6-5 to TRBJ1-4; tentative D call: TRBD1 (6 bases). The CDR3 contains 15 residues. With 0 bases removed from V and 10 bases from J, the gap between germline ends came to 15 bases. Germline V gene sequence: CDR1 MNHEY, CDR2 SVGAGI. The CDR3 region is CASSYSRGGQGKLFF. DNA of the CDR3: TGTGCCAGCAGTTACTCCAGGGGCGGTCAGGGAAAACTGTTTTTT.

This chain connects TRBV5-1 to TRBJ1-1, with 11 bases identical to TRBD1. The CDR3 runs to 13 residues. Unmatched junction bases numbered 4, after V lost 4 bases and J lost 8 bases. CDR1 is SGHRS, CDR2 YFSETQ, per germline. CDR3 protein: CASSPGQGAEAFF. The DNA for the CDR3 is TGCGCCAGCAGCCCCGGACAGGGGGCCGAAGCTTTCTTT.